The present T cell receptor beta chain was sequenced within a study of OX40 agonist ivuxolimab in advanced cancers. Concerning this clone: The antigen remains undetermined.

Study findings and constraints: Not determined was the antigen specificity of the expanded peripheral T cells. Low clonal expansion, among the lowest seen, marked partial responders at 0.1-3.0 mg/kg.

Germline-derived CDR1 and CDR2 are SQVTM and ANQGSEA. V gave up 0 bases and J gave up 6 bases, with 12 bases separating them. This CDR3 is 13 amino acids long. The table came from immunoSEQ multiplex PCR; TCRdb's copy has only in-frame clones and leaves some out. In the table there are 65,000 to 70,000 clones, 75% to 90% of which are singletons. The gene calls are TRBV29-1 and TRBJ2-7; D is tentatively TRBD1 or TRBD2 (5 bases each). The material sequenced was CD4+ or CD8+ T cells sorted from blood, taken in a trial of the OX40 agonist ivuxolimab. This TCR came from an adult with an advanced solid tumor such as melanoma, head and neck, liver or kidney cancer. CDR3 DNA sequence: TGCAGCGTTGAAGAGGGGCGGGCTGGCGAGCAGTACTTC. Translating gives CSVEEGRAGEQYF.